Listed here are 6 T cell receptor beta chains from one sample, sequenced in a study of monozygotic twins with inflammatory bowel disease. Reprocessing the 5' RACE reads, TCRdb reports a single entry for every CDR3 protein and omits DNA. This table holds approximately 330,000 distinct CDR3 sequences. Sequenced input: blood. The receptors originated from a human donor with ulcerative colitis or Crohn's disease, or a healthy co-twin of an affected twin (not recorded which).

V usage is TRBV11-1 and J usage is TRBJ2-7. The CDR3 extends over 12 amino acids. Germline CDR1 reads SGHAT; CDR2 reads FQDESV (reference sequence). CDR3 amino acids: CASSSDGYEQYF.

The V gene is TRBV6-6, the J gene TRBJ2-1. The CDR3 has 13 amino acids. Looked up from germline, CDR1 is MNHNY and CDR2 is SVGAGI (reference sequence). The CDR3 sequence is CASSWSSYNEQFF.

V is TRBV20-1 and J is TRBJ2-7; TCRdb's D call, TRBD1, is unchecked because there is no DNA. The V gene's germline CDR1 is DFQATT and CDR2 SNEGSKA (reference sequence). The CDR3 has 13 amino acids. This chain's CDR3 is CSAPGTGNGEQYF.

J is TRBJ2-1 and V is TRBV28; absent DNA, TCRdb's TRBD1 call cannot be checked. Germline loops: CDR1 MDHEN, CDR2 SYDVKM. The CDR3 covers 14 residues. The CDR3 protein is CASRTGGIYNEQFF.

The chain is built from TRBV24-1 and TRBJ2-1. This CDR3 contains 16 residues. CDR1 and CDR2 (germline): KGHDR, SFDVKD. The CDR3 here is CATSDGRSGSYNEQFF.

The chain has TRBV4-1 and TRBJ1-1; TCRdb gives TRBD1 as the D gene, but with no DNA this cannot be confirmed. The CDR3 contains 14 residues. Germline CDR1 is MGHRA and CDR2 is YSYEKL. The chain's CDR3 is CASSETGTNTEAFF.